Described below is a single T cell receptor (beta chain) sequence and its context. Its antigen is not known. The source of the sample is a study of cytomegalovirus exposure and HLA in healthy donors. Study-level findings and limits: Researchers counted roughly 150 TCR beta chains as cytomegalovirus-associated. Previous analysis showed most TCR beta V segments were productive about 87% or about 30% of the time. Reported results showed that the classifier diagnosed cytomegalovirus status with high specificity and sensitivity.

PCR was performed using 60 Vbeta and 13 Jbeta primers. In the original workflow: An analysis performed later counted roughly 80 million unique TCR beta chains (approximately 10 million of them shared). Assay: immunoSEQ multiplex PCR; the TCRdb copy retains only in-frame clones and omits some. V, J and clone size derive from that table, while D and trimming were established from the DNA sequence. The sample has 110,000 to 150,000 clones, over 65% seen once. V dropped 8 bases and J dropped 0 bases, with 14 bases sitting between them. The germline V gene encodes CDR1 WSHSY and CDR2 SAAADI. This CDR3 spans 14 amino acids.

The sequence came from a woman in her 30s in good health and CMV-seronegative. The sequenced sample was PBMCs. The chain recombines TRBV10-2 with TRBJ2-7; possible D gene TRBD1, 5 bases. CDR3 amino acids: CASSRTTTSYEQYF. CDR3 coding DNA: TGCGCCAGCTCCCGGACAACGACCTCCTACGAGCAGTACTTC.